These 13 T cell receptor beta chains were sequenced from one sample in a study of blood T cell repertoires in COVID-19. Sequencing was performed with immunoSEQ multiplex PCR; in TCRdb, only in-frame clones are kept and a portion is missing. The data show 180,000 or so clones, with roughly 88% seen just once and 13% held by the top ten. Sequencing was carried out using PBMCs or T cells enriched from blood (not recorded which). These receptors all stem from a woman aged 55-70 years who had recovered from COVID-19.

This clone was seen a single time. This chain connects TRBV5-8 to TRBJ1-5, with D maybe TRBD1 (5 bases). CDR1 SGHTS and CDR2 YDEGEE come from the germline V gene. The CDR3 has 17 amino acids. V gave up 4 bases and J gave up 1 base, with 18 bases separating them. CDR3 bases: TGTGCCAGCAGCCTAAAAAGCAGGGTGTTGAGCAATCAGCCCCAGCATTTT. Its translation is CASSLKSRVLSNQPQHF.

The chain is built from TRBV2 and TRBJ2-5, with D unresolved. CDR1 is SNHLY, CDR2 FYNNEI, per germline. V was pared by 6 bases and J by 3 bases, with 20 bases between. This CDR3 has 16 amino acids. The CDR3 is CASRLMLPNYKETQYF. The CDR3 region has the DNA TGTGCCAGCAGATTGATGCTCCCTAATTATAAAGAGACCCAGTACTTC.

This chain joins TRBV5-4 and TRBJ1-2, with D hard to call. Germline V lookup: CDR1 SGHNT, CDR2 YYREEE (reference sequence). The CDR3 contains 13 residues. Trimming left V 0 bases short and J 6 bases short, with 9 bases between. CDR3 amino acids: CASSLVLADGYTF. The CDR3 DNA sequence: TGTGCCAGCAGCTTGGTGTTGGCGGATGGCTACACCTTC.

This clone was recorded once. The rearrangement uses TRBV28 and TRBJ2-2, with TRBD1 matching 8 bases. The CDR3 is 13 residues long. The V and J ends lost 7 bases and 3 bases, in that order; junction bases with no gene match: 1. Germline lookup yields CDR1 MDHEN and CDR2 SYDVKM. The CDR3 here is CASMGQDTGELFF. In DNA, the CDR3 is TGTGCCAGCATGGGACAGGACACCGGGGAGCTGTTTTTT.

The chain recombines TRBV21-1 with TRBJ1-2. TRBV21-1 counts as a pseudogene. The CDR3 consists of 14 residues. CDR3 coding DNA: TGTGCCAGCAGCCCCCCGGAGGGGCGGTCTGGCTACACCTTC. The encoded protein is CASSPPEGRSGYTF.

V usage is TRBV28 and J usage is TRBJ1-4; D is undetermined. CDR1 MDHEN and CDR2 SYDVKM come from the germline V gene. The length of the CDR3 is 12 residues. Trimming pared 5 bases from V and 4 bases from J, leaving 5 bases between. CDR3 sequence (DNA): TGTGCCAGCAGTGGCATTAATGAAAAACTGTTTTTT. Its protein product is CASSGINEKLFF.

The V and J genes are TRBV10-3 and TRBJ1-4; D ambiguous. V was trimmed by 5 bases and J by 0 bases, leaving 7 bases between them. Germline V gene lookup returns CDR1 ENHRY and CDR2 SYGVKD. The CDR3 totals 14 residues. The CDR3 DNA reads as TGTGCCATCAGTCAACTGGCAACTAATGAAAAACTGTTTTTT. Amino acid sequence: CAISQLATNEKLFF.

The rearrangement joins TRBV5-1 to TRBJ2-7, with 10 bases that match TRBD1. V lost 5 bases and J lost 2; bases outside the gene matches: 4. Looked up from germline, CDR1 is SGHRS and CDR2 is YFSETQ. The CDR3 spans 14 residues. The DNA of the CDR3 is TGCGCCAGCAGGTCGGGGACAGGGGCCTACGAGCAGTACTTC. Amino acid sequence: CASRSGTGAYEQYF.

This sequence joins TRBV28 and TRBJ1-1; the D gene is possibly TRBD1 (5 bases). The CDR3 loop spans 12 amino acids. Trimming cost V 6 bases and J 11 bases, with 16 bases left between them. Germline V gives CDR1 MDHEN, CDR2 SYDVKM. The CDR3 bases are TGTGCCAGCAGAATTCAGGAGGGGTCGGCTTTCTTT. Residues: CASRIQEGSAFF. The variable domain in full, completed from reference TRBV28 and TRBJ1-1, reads DVKVTQSSRYLVKRTGEKVFLECVQDMDHENMFWYRQDPGLGLRLIYFSYDVKMKEKGDIPEGYSVSREKKERFSLILESASTNQTSMYLCASRIQEGSAFFGQGTRLTVV.

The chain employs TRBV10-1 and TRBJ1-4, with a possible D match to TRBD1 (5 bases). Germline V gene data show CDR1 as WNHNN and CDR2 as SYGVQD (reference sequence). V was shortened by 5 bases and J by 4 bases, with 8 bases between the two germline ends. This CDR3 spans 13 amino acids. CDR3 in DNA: TGCGCCAGCAGTCGGGACTTTAATGAAAAACTGTTTTTT. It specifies CASSRDFNEKLFF.

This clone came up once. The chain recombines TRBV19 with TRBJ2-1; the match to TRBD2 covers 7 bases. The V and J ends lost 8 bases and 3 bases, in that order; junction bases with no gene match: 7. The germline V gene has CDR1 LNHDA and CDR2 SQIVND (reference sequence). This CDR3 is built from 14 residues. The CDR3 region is CASGTSASYNEQFF. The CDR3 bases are TGTGCCAGTGGTACTAGCGCTAGCTACAATGAGCAGTTCTTC.

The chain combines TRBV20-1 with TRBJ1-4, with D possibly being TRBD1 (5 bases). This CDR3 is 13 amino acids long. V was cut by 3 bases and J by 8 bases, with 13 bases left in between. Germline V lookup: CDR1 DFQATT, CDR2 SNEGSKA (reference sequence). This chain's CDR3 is CSASRGLREKLFF. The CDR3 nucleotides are TGCAGTGCTAGTAGGGGTCTCAGAGAAAAACTGTTTTTT.

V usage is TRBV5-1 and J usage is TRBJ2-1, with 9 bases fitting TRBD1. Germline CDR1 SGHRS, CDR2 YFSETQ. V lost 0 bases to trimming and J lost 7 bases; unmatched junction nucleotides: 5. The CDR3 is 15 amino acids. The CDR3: CASSLAVTGGNEQFF. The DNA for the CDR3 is TGCGCCAGCAGCTTGGCCGTGACAGGGGGAAATGAGCAGTTCTTC.